This T cell receptor (beta chain) is drawn from a study of read filtering for tumor transcriptome and immune sequencing (dated by TCRdb to 2020 to 2022). As for the study more broadly: The cohort was composed of approximately 17 male and 14 female patients, with a mean age of roughly 70 years and an age range of about 47 to 80. By revised international staging, roughly 8 patients were R-ISS I, about 17 were R-ISS II and more than five were R-ISS III. As a main aim, a read-filtering strategy for immune repertoire data was addressed, with the specific question being whether clonotypes supported by a single read should be removed. The study compared TCR repertoires from targeted immune repertoire sequencing and bulk whole-transcriptome sequencing run on the same bone marrow samples. TCR-region mapped reads per sample ranged from about 4.05 to 10.27 million with IR-seq versus only roughly 75 to 1,300 with RNA-seq. After DNase treatment, whole-transcriptome libraries were prepared using the TruSeq RNA Access Library Prep Kit. General conclusions and limits of the study: Compared with RNA-seq, IR-seq captured clonotypes at much higher depth and more reliably, and a smaller IR-seq throughput was enough to identify most shared clonotypes. The sorted CD138-negative fraction was a mixed bone marrow immune population, not purified T cells. Single-read clonotypes made up 80% to 85% of clonotypes but roughly 3.2% of total reads in IR-seq, and over 65% of clonotypes and 40% to 45% of reads in RNA-seq. Removing single-read clonotypes increased the correlation between IR-seq and RNA-seq shared clonotype proportions.

Starting from 400 to 450 ng RNA, TCR libraries were constructed with the Immunoverse kit using molecular barcoded adaptors that cover the alpha/delta and beta/gamma chains. TCR library preparation used the same RNA that was used for transcriptome sequencing. An Illumina HiSeq 4000 with 2 x 150 cycles was used to sequence the TCR libraries. The original methods were these. With MiXCR, TCR reads were aligned to human V, D, J and C references and assembled into CDR3 clonotypes, with quality filtering and error correction included. Clonotype counts and gene usage diversity were analyzed with the tcR package in R. Raw mapping reads were checked after the RNA-seq reads had been mapped by STAR aligner version 2.5.3a onto the human GRCh37 genome. To test how sequencing depth affects detected clonotypes, IR-seq fastq files were randomly downsampled with Seqtk 1.3. TCRdb ran its own pipeline on the public reads, namely fastp trimming at Q25 and MiXCR clone calling, and kept in-frame beta chains. Every CDR3 protein is listed once, alongside the most common genes and DNA of its rows. The V and J calls reflect TCRdb's pipeline rather than the authors' work. This sample holds roughly 82,000 distinct CDR3 sequences; over 9% were observed only once. Of the sample, under 15% falls within the top ten clones.

This clonotype came up many times. What antigen it recognizes has not been identified. Base quality data are lacking; no much larger clone is found one base away. V is shortened by 5 bases, J by 8 bases, and the region joining them spans 18 bases. Including cysteine and phenylalanine, the CDR3 has 15 amino acids. Just the 45-base CDR3 DNA is kept, in frame starting at base 1. CDR1 and CDR2, looked up from the germline V gene, are MDHEN and SYDVKM. Every patient had bone marrow sampled at the time of active disease. Bone marrow mononuclear cells were isolated by Ficoll-Hypaque density gradient centrifugation. Myeloma plasma cells were removed and CD138-negative cells were obtained by negative selection following labeling with CD138 magnetic microbeads on a MACS separator. Flow cytometry on an Attune NxT with CD138 antibodies was used to check the purity of the isolated cells. Total RNA was extracted with TRIzol reagent and quantified with a NanoDrop spectrophotometer. For each patient, paired RNA-seq and IR-seq were run on the CD138-negative bone marrow sample from that patient.

Sequencing was performed on a population of CD138-negative cells sorted from bone marrow. The cell subset or site tag for this specimen amounts to: bone marrow mononuclear cells depleted of CD138+ plasma/myeloma cells by negative magnetic selection. This sequence was found in a donor at least 40 years old with multiple myeloma. This chain is built from TRBV28 and TRBJ2-2; the D gene remains uncertain. CDR3 protein: CASSPSGGRLGELFF. The sequence in DNA is TGTGCCAGCAGTCCCAGTGGCGGTCGATTAGGGGAGCTGTTTTTT.